This TCR beta chain originates from a study of cytomegalovirus exposure and HLA in healthy donors. The study, taken as a whole, reports: Most of the CMV-associated TCR beta chains (in a later analysis) appeared to be HLA-restricted. The study had only CMV serostatus as immune exposure information. Later on, an analysis showed TCR association rates differing by HLA locus, with DRB1 the most and HLA-C the fewest.

As for this clone: The antigen is unknown.

J lost 2 bases, V lost 5 bases, and 6 bases had no gene match. This CDR3 has 15 amino acids. CDR1 is MNHEY and CDR2 is SVGAGI in the germline V gene. PCR was performed using 60 Vbeta and 13 Jbeta primers. The protocol was immunoSEQ multiplex PCR, while the TCRdb copy is restricted to in-frame clones and leaves out a portion. The top ten clones hold roughly 8.6% of a sample with 95,000 to 150,000 clones, more than 60% of them seen once. V is TRBV6-5 and J is TRBJ2-4, with TRBD1 identical over 7 bases. The origin of this receptor is a woman aged 40 to 50 in good health and CMV-seropositive. Sequenced material: PBMCs. In nucleotides, the CDR3 is TGTGCCAGCAGTGGCTACAGGGGAACCAAAAACATTCAGTACTTC. This encodes CASSGYRGTKNIQYF.